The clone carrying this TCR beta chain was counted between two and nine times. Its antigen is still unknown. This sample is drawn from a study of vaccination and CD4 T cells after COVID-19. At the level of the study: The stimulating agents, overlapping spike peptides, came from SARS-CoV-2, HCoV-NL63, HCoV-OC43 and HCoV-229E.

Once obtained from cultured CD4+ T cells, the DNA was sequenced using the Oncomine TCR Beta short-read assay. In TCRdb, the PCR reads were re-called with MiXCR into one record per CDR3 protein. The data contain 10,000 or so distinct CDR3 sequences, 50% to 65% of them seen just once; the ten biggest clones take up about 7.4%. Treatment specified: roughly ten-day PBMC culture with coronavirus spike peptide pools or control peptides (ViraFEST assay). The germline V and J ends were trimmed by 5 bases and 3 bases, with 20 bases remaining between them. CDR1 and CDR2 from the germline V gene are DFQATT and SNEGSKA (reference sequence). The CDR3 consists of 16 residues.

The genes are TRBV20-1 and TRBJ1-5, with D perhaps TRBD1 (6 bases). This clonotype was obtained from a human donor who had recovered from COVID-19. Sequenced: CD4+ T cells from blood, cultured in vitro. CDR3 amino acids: CSAGMPSGAVNQPQHF. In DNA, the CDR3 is TGCAGTGCTGGGATGCCTTCGGGGGCAGTCAATCAGCCCCAGCATTTT.